This T cell receptor beta chain derives from a study of identical twins. Trimming took 6 bases from V and 0 from J, leaving 15 bases between them. Per germline, CDR1 SQVTM and CDR2 ANQGSEA. This CDR3 has 15 residues. TCRdb re-called the 5' RACE reads with MiXCR, one entry per CDR3 protein. The table records 450,000 or so distinct CDR3 sequences, roughly a quarter of them present only once. This same sample was also taken into another study, of T cells expressing NK-cell markers. From that paper: The study sequenced eight donors, seven HCMV-seropositive and one seronegative.

The sequence was obtained from a woman between 18 and 29 years old in good health. The chain joins TRBV29-1 to TRBJ2-1, with D perhaps matching TRBD2 (7 bases). Specimen: CD4+ T cells sorted from blood. The CDR3 sequence is CSVDGRGASYNEQFF. CDR3 sequence (DNA): TGCAGCGTGGACGGCCGGGGGGCCTCCTACAATGAGCAGTTCTTC.